These 22 T cell receptor beta chains were all obtained from the same sample, sequenced in a study of blood T cell repertoires in COVID-19. Clones were read by immunoSEQ multiplex PCR, and TCRdb kept only the in-frame ones, dropping some. This sample carries 200,000 to 250,000 clones, roughly four fifths of them seen once, and the ten largest clones take 6.5% to 9.5%. Sequencing input: peripheral blood. The receptors derive from a woman at least 80 years old with COVID-19, enrolled during active disease.

The rearrangement links TRBV2 to TRBJ2-7; 7 bases match TRBD1. Germline-derived CDR1 and CDR2 are SNHLY and FYNNEI. The CDR3 spans 14 residues. With V trimmed by 5 bases and J by 13 bases, 17 bases remained unmatched. The CDR3 spells CASSLLGQDSGEYF. CDR3 coding DNA: TGTGCCAGCAGTCTGCTAGGACAGGACTCCGGGGAATACTTC. The full variable domain, with the rest looked up from reference TRBV2 and TRBJ2-7, is EPEVTQTPSHQVTQMGQEVILRCVPISNHLYFYWYRQILGQKVEFLVSFYNNEISEKSEIFDDQFSVERPDGSNFTLKIRSTKLEDSAMYFCASSLLGQDSGEYFGPGTRLTVT.

In the case of this clone: The same CDR3 also results from other DNA sequences found in this sample. The rearrangement links TRBV12-3 or TRBV12-4 to TRBJ1-2, with a tentative D call TRBD1 (5 bases). CDR3 size: 13 residues. V was shortened by 6 bases and J by 2 bases, with 10 bases between the two germline ends. CDR3 nucleotides: TGTGCCAGCAGCCAGCAGGGAAACTATGGCTACACCTTC. Protein product: CASSQQGNYGYTF.

The rearrangement links TRBV6-5 to TRBJ2-7, with a weak D call TRBD2 (6 bases). The CDR3 has 13 amino acids. V lost 4 bases and J lost 3, with 10 bases in between. The germline gives CDR1 MNHEY, CDR2 SVGAGI. CDR3 in amino acids: CASSSPGGYEQYF. The CDR3 DNA reads as TGTGCCAGCAGTTCACCCGGGGGCTACGAGCAGTACTTC.

The chain is built from TRBV6-5 and TRBJ2-2, with D perhaps matching TRBD1 (5 bases). Between the trimmed V and J ends, which lost 4 bases and 1 base, there was a span of 13 bases. Germline V gene lookup returns CDR1 MNHEY and CDR2 SVGAGI. This CDR3 has 16 residues. The CDR3 DNA follows: TGTGCCAGCAGTTTTGACAGAGCCCTGAACACCGGGGAGCTGTTTTTT. Translating gives CASSFDRALNTGELFF.

The chain joins TRBV2 to TRBJ2-5, with 8 bases identical to TRBD1. Trimming took 4 bases from V and 3 from J; bases not matched to a gene: 7. The CDR3 loop spans 15 amino acids. CDR1 SNHLY and CDR2 FYNNEI come from the germline V gene. The CDR3 spells CASSGAGGGKETQYF. The DNA for the CDR3 is TGTGCCAGCAGTGGGGCAGGGGGCGGGAAAGAGACCCAGTACTTC.

The table lists this clone with a few counts. The rearrangement links TRBV4-3 to TRBJ2-6, with D maybe TRBD2 (6 bases). The CDR3 length is 17 residues. V lost 0 bases and J 1 base, leaving 10 bases between the germline ends. The germline gives CDR1 LGHNA, CDR2 YSLEER. The CDR3 DNA follows: TGCGCCAGCAGCCAAGATCTGGAGGGTTCTGGGGCCAACGTCCTGACTTTC. It yields the protein CASSQDLEGSGANVLTF.

The chain uses TRBV19 and TRBJ2-5, with D unresolved. Trimming left V 6 bases short and J 5 bases short, with 10 bases between. Germline CDR1 and CDR2: LNHDA and SQIVND (reference sequence). The CDR3 spans 12 residues. CDR3 sequence: CASRRIGETQYF. The CDR3 DNA follows: TGTGCCAGTAGAAGAATTGGCGAGACCCAGTACTTC.

The chain combines TRBV5-1 with TRBJ2-5; D uncertain. Trimming removed 2 bases from V and 0 bases from J, with 2 bases in between. Germline V gene data show CDR1 as SGHRS and CDR2 as YFSETQ. This CDR3 is 12 amino acids long. CDR3 nucleotide sequence: TGCGCCAGCAGCTTCAACCAAGAGACCCAGTACTTC. Translated: CASSFNQETQYF.

This clone has more than one count but fewer than ten. The chain couples TRBV30 to TRBJ1-2; D is unresolved. From germline, CDR1 is GTSNPN and CDR2 SVGIG (reference sequence). Trimming pared 0 bases from V and 8 bases from J, leaving 10 bases between. There are 12 residues in the CDR3. The CDR3, as DNA: TGTGCCTGGAGTGTGACGGGGAGCGGCTACACCTTC. Translation: CAWSVTGSGYTF.

The chain carries TRBV19 and TRBJ1-4; tentative D call: TRBD1 (6 bases). The CDR3 has 16 amino acids. V was clipped by 4 bases and J by 0 bases, with 12 bases between them. Germline CDR1 reads LNHDA; CDR2 reads SQIVND (reference sequence). The CDR3 DNA is TGTGCCAGTAGTACCCCAGGGGACGCAACTAATGAAAAACTGTTTTTT. This codes for CASSTPGDATNEKLFF. Together with reference TRBV19 and TRBJ1-4, the CDR3 gives the full variable domain: DGGITQSPKYLFRKEGQNVTLSCEQNLNHDAMYWYRQDPGQGLRLIYYSQIVNDFQKGDIAEGYSVSREKKESFPLTVTSAQKNPTAFYLCASSTPGDATNEKLFFGSGTQLSVL.

The chain has TRBV9 and TRBJ1-3; 9 nucleotides match TRBD1. Germline lookup yields CDR1 SGDLS and CDR2 YYNGEE. This CDR3 is built from 16 residues. V lost 5 bases, J lost 0 bases, and 6 bases stayed unmatched. CDR3 residues: CASSPGQGISGNTIYF. CDR3 DNA sequence: TGTGCCAGCAGTCCGGGACAGGGAATCTCTGGAAACACCATATATTTT.

Here the CDR3 reads CASEVSISYNEQFF. The DNA of the CDR3 is TGTGCCAGCGAAGTCTCTATCTCCTACAATGAGCAGTTCTTC. The chain combines TRBV6-5 with TRBJ2-1, with D hard to call. CDR1 MNHEY and CDR2 SVGAGI come from the germline V gene. CDR3 length: 14 residues. V lost 8 bases and J lost 0, with 11 bases in between.

This clone was counted between two and nine times. In the same sample, other DNA sequences code for this CDR3. CDR3 region: CASSYSDRVTEAFF. The CDR3 bases are TGTGCCAGCAGTTACTCGGACAGGGTCACTGAAGCTTTCTTT. This rearrangement joins TRBV6-5 to TRBJ1-1, with TRBD1 identical over 8 bases. The V segment lost 0 bases and the J segment 4 bases; nucleotides outside the gene matches: 1. From germline, CDR1 is MNHEY and CDR2 SVGAGI. The CDR3 extends over 14 amino acids.

The chain has TRBV7-2 and TRBJ2-2; 8 bases match TRBD2. Germline CDR1 and CDR2: SGHTA and FQGNSA. The CDR3 has 14 residues. Trimming removed 8 bases from V and 5 bases from J; junction bases left unmatched: 7. The CDR3, as DNA: TGTGCCAGCGGAAGCGGGAGCTTAACCGGGGAGCTGTTTTTT. This gives the protein CASGSGSLTGELFF.

The chain joins TRBV4-2 to TRBJ1-4, with D possibly matching TRBD1 (5 bases). Germline lookup yields CDR1 LGHNA and CDR2 YNFKEQ. The CDR3 contains 19 residues. Trimming took off 0 bases at V and 6 bases at J, with 23 bases between the two ends. The CDR3 sequence: CASSQDGAGKPPHHEKLFF. The CDR3 DNA sequence: TGTGCCAGCAGCCAAGATGGGGCCGGCAAGCCCCCGCACCATGAAAAACTGTTTTTT.

This clone was seen only a few times. The V and J genes are TRBV13 and TRBJ1-1; the match to TRBD1 covers 7 bases. The ends lost 2 bases at V and 0 bases at J; junction bases unmatched: 9. The CDR3 consists of 17 residues. Germline V gene data show CDR1 as PRHDT and CDR2 as FYEKMQ (reference sequence). The CDR3 region is CASSLIKAGGLNTEAFF. As DNA, the CDR3 is TGTGCCAGCAGCTTAATCAAGGCAGGGGGGTTGAACACTGAAGCTTTCTTT. Using reference TRBV13 and TRBJ1-1 for the parts outside the CDR3, the full variable domain is AAGVIQSPRHLIKEKRETATLKCYPIPRHDTVYWYQQGPGQDPQFLISFYEKMQSDKGSIPDRFSAQQFSDYHSELNMSSLELGDSALYFCASSLIKAGGLNTEAFFGQGTRLTVV.

V usage is TRBV6-1 and J usage is TRBJ2-2; 8 nucleotides line up with TRBD1. V shed 3 bases, J shed 1 base, and the junction held 10 bases outside the gene matches. The CDR3 has 18 amino acids. Per the germline V gene, CDR1 is MNHNS and CDR2 is SASEGT. The CDR3 loop is CASSEAPQGAVNTGELFF. In DNA, the CDR3 is TGTGCCAGCAGTGAGGCTCCCCAGGGGGCAGTGAACACCGGGGAGCTGTTTTTT.

The chain carries TRBV6-1 and TRBJ1-1; a possible D gene is TRBD1 (5 bases). The CDR3 sequence is 15 residues long. V was clipped by 2 bases and J by 2 bases, with 12 bases between them. Germline V CDR1 and CDR2: MNHNS, SASEGT. Here the CDR3 reads CASSEQGSINTEAFF. CDR3 bases: TGTGCCAGCAGTGAACAGGGCTCTATCAACACTGAAGCTTTCTTT.

This rearrangement joins TRBV28 to TRBJ2-1; 7 positions match TRBD1. This CDR3 has 19 residues. The ends lost 3 bases at V and 7 bases at J; junction bases unmatched: 21. From germline, CDR1 is MDHEN and CDR2 SYDVKM. Here the CDR3 DNA reads TGTGCCAGCAGTTTCTTCCGAGGCAAGGATCCGTGGGACAGAAATGAGCAGTTCTTC. Its protein is CASSFFRGKDPWDRNEQFF.

This sequence joins TRBV19 and TRBJ1-1; D gene uncertain. Germline CDR1 is LNHDA and CDR2 is SQIVND (reference sequence). The V gene lost 7 bases and the J gene lost 1 base, with 4 bases spanning the gap. The length of the CDR3 is 11 residues. Here the CDR3 DNA reads TGTGCCAGTAATCAGAACACTGAAGCTTTCTTT. It yields the protein CASNQNTEAFF.

V is TRBV19 and J is TRBJ1-4; TRBD1 might be the D (6 bases). Trimming removed 6 bases from V and 2 bases from J, with 7 bases in between. CDR1 and CDR2 from the germline V gene are LNHDA and SQIVND (reference sequence). The CDR3 length is 13 residues. In DNA, the CDR3 is TGTGCCAGTAGCGGACAGACTAATGAAAAACTGTTTTTT. This translates into CASSGQTNEKLFF.

The J gene is TRBJ2-2, the V gene TRBV5-1; 7 nucleotides agree with TRBD1. Germline V gene sequence: CDR1 SGHRS, CDR2 YFSETQ. The CDR3 length is 16 residues. Trimming cost V 2 bases and J 5 bases; bases outside gene matches: 9. CDR3 nucleotides: TGCGCCAGCAGCTTTACTACAGGGGTATGGACCGGGGAGCTGTTTTTT. This codes for CASSFTTGVWTGELFF.